This TCR beta chain was profiled in a study of T cells in women clearing cervical HPV infection. The CDR3 has 16 residues. CDR1 and CDR2 (germline): SGHRS, YFSETQ. As concerns this clone: The sequence runs out 3 residues before the end of the CDR3; the remainder is reconstructed from the germline J gene.

immunoSEQ multiplex PCR used an average of about 1,200 ng genomic DNA. This table comes from immunoSEQ multiplex PCR, and its TCRdb copy is limited to in-frame clones, with some not included. The sample is made up of nearly 35,000 clones, and the top ten hold roughly 1.6% of it. Dot-blot hybridization genotyped cervical HPV amplified with MY09/MY11 PCR. This TCR came from a woman between 18 and 75 years old with a cervical HPV16 infection that either progressed to CIN3+ or cleared (not recorded which). The V call is TRBV5-1, the J call TRBJ1-4; 9 nucleotides agree with TRBD1. Sequenced input: blood buffy coat. Partial CDR3 DNA: TGCGCCAGCAGCTTGGATATAGGGACAGGGCGCTCACCA. Amino acids: CASSLDIGTGRSP. The CDR3, in full, reads CASSLDIGTGRSPLFF.